This passage covers 25 T cell receptor beta chains from one sample sequenced in a study of shared T cell receptors in the human thymus. Some clones are missing from TCRdb's copy, which holds only in-frame ones; the method was immunoSEQ multiplex PCR. The sample lists around 730,000 clones; 70% to 90% were seen once. These records were also assigned to another study, of human thymus T cells.

The source material was thymocytes. The origin of the receptors is a girl under three years old with a congenital heart defect.

The chain employs TRBV4-3 and TRBJ2-1; perhaps TRBD2 as D (5 bases). The V end lost 0 bases, the J end lost 4 bases, and 10 bases lay between the germline ends. The germline gives CDR1 LGHNA, CDR2 YSLEER. The CDR3 consists of 15 residues. Here the CDR3 reads CASSQDEGGYNEQFF. In nucleotides, the CDR3 is TGCGCCAGCAGCCAAGATGAGGGCGGATACAATGAGCAGTTCTTC.

This rearrangement joins TRBV6-5 to TRBJ2-7; TRBD1 is a possible D gene (6 bases). Between the trimmed V and J ends, which lost 2 bases and 6 bases, there was a span of 11 bases. Germline V lookup: CDR1 MNHEY, CDR2 SVGAGI. This CDR3 spans 13 amino acids. In DNA form, the CDR3 reads TGTGCCAGCAGTTACGCACAGGGCGCCGAGCAGTACTTC. It specifies CASSYAQGAEQYF.

This clone was picked up a small number of times. The chain employs TRBV7-9 and TRBJ1-6; D not resolved. The CDR3 is 12 residues long. Germline V gives CDR1 SEHNR, CDR2 FQNEAQ (reference sequence). V lost 7 bases, J lost 10 bases, and 11 bases lay in between. CDR3 in amino acids: CASNEMASPLHF. CDR3 bases: TGTGCCAGCAACGAAATGGCCTCACCCCTCCACTTT.

V usage is TRBV5-6 and J usage is TRBJ2-1, with 12 bases fitting TRBD2. The CDR3 contains 18 residues. Germline values: CDR1 SGHDT, CDR2 YYEEEE. V was pared by 3 bases and J by 0 bases, with 7 bases of the junction left unmatched. CDR3 region: CASSSRTSGGTSYNEQFF. Here the CDR3 DNA reads TGTGCCAGCAGCTCGCGAACTAGCGGGGGGACCTCCTACAATGAGCAGTTCTTC.

J is TRBJ1-2 and V is TRBV10-2; 7 bases match TRBD1. CDR3 length: 14 amino acids. Germline V lookup: CDR1 WSHSY, CDR2 SAAADI. The V gene end was trimmed by 0 bases and the J gene end by 6 bases; junction bases not matched to a gene: 4. CDR3 coding DNA: TGCGCCAGCAGTGAGTCAGGGGGCCCGGATGGCTACACCTTC. Protein sequence: CASSESGGPDGYTF.

The chain uses TRBV5-1 and TRBJ2-1; TRBD1 matches at 10 bases. From germline, CDR1 is SGHRS and CDR2 YFSETQ. The trim removed 1 base at V and 7 bases at J, leaving 5 bases unmatched. This CDR3 is 15 amino acids long. The DNA of the CDR3 is TGCGCCAGCAGCTTGTACGACAGGGGGCAGAATGAGCAGTTCTTC. Amino acids: CASSLYDRGQNEQFF. Full variable domain (rest looked up from reference TRBV5-1 and TRBJ2-1): KAGVTQTPRYLIKTRGQQVTLSCSPISGHRSVSWYQQTPGQGLQFLFEYFSETQRNKGNFPGRFSGRQFSNSRSEMNVSTLELGDSALYLCASSLYDRGQNEQFFGPGTRLTVL.

The genes are TRBV29-1 and TRBJ2-2; TRBD1 matches 7 bases. The germline V gene has CDR1 SQVTM and CDR2 ANQGSEA. The CDR3 has 19 amino acids. The V segment lost 6 bases and the J segment 0 bases; nucleotides outside the gene matches: 19. The CDR3 DNA sequence: TGCAGCGTATCATGGGGCAGACGACAGGGAAGGTCGAACACCGGGGAGCTGTTTTTT. The encoded protein is CSVSWGRRQGRSNTGELFF.

This chain connects TRBV9 to TRBJ2-3; possibly TRBD1 for D (6 bases). Germline CDR1 SGDLS, CDR2 YYNGEE. Trimming left V 6 bases short and J 4 bases short, with 21 bases between. The CDR3 contains 16 residues. For the CDR3, the DNA is TGTGCCAGCACCGGAGAGGGGGTCGGGTGGGCAGATACGCAGTATTTT. This codes for CASTGEGVGWADTQYF.

This clone was picked up one time. The J gene is TRBJ1-1, the V gene TRBV7-8; D is unresolved. The CDR3 is 17 residues long. Between the trimmed V and J ends, which lost 5 bases and 0 bases, there was a span of 19 bases. Germline V gene data show CDR1 as SGHVS and CDR2 as FQNEAQ. CDR3 coding DNA: TGTGCCAGCAGCCTTAGACCTCAAATGACAATGAACACTGAAGCTTTCTTT. Translation: CASSLRPQMTMNTEAFF.

This clone showed up just a few times. The chain has TRBV5-8 and TRBJ1-6; D is possibly TRBD1 (5 bases). The length of the CDR3 is 9 residues. The V end lost 9 bases, the J end lost 10 bases, and 5 bases lay between the germline ends. Germline CDR1 is SGHTS and CDR2 is YDEGEE. Written as DNA, the CDR3 is TGTGCCACAGGGTCACCCCTCCACTTT. This encodes CATGSPLHF.

This chain uses TRBV6-1 with TRBJ2-3; 16 bases agree with TRBD2. V lost 3 bases and J lost 3; bases outside the gene matches: 12. The CDR3 loop spans 20 amino acids. Germline-derived CDR1 and CDR2 are MNHNS and SASEGT. Here the CDR3 reads CASSERGTSGGAHLTDTQYF. CDR3 bases: TGTGCCAGCAGTGAGCGGGGGACTAGCGGGGGGGCGCATCTGACAGATACGCAGTATTTT.

Details on this clone: The same CDR3 can be traced to other DNA sequences in this sample. The chain recombines TRBV27 with TRBJ1-1, with a tentative D call TRBD1 (5 bases). The germline gives CDR1 MNHEY, CDR2 SMNVEV (reference sequence). Deletions cut 5 bases from V and 2 bases from J, with 18 bases between. This CDR3 has 16 residues. Written as DNA, the CDR3 is TGTGCCAGCAGTCTCTCCCCCGGGGGGGTTAACACTGAAGCTTTCTTT. Translation: CASSLSPGGVNTEAFF.

The CDR3 coding sequence is TGCAGCATGCCCGGGACTAGCGTCAATGAGCAGTTCTTC. It encodes CSMPGTSVNEQFF. The chain is built from TRBV29-1 and TRBJ2-1, with 10 positions matching TRBD2. The V segment lost 8 bases and the J segment 6 bases; nucleotides outside the gene matches: 7. CDR1 is SQVTM and CDR2 is ANQGSEA in the germline V gene. The CDR3 covers 13 residues.

The gene calls are TRBV19 and TRBJ2-7, with D possibly being TRBD2 (5 bases). V was trimmed by 6 bases and J by 1 base, leaving 19 bases between them. This CDR3 has 16 residues. Germline CDR1 LNHDA, CDR2 SQIVND (reference sequence). DNA of the CDR3: TGTGCCAGTAGCTGTAAGATGGGGAGCCTGTCCTACGAGCAGTACTTC. Translated, it gives CASSCKMGSLSYEQYF.

This clone was detected only a few times. V is TRBV5-1 and J is TRBJ1-1; D unclear. Per germline, CDR1 SGHRS and CDR2 YFSETQ. Trimming pared 5 bases from V and 7 bases from J, leaving 21 bases between. The CDR3 has 15 amino acids. The CDR3 DNA follows: TGCGCCAGCAGACCTTCTGACTCCGAACGGTGTGAAGCTTTCTTT. It encodes CASRPSDSERCEAFF.

The chain recombines TRBV2 with TRBJ1-5, with 10 bases lining up with TRBD1. In germline, CDR1 is SNHLY, CDR2 FYNNEI. Germline trimming cut 4 bases from V and 2 bases from J; bases unmatched to any gene: 11. The length of the CDR3 is 18 residues. The CDR3 loop is CASSAGTGDGIGNQPQHF. CDR3 in DNA: TGTGCCAGCAGTGCCGGGACAGGGGATGGTATTGGCAATCAGCCCCAGCATTTT.

The CDR3, as DNA: TGCGCCAGCAGCCAAGATCGGGAAGGCGGAAATTCACCCCTCCACTTT. This sequence encodes CASSQDREGGNSPLHF. The chain joins TRBV4-3 to TRBJ1-6, with no clear D. V lost 0 bases, J lost 7 bases, and 13 bases lay in between. This CDR3 has 16 amino acids. Germline CDR1 and CDR2: LGHNA and YSLEER.

The chain recombines TRBV27 with TRBJ2-6, with no clear D. Per the germline V gene, CDR1 is MNHEY and CDR2 is SMNVEV (reference sequence). This CDR3 is 14 amino acids long. Trimming removed 5 bases at V and 6 bases at J, with 11 bases between. The CDR3 bases are TGTGCCAGCAGTCGACTGCCCCCGGCCAACGTCCTGACTTTC. It translates to CASSRLPPANVLTF.

The rearrangement joins TRBV5-4 to TRBJ1-3; 9 nucleotides align to TRBD1. J gave up 1 base and V 5 bases, and 10 bases lay outside the gene matches. From germline, CDR1 is SGHNT and CDR2 YYREEE (reference sequence). CDR3 length: 17 residues. The CDR3 protein is CASRERDRDISGNTIYF. The CDR3 DNA reads TGTGCCAGCAGGGAGAGGGACAGGGACATTTCTGGAAACACCATATATTTT.

The chain joins TRBV10-3 to TRBJ1-6, with 9 bases identical to TRBD1. This CDR3 region has 13 residues. The V segment lost 10 bases and the J segment 8 bases; nucleotides outside the gene matches: 6. Germline CDR1 reads ENHRY; CDR2 reads SYGVKD. CDR3 DNA sequence: TGTGCCACAGGACAGGGGATTTATTCACCCCTCCACTTT. It translates to CATGQGIYSPLHF.

In this sample, this clone turned up a few times. The chain couples TRBV5-1 to TRBJ1-4; TRBD1 might be the D (6 bases). V shed 5 bases and J shed 10 bases, with 15 bases lying between them. Germline CDR1 and CDR2: SGHRS and YFSETQ. The CDR3 contains 13 residues. The CDR3 nucleotides read TGCGCCAGCAGACAGGGTTCGATAGGAAAACTGTTTTTT. It translates to CASRQGSIGKLFF.

This sequence joins TRBV27 and TRBJ2-5, with TRBD2 matching over 7 bases. CDR3 size: 14 residues. The junction had 7 bases not matched to a gene; V was cut back by 4 bases and J by 5 bases. Germline-derived CDR1 and CDR2 are MNHEY and SMNVEV (reference sequence). This CDR3 reads CASSSRAGQETQYF. The CDR3 nucleotides read TGTGCCAGCAGTTCCCGAGCGGGGCAGGAGACCCAGTACTTC.

The V gene is TRBV10-1, the J gene TRBJ2-5; D possibly corresponds to TRBD1 (5 bases). Germline-derived CDR1 and CDR2 are WNHNN and SYGVQD (reference sequence). The germline V and J ends were trimmed by 8 bases and 5 bases, with 15 bases remaining between them. The CDR3 is 13 residues long. CDR3 in DNA: TGCGCCAGCTCCCGGACCAGGGATGAGACCCAGTACTTC. Translation: CASSRTRDETQYF.

The rearrangement uses TRBV11-2 and TRBJ1-1, with D unclear. The ends were cut back, 5 bases at V and 5 bases at J, with 24 bases in the middle. CDR3 length: 17 residues. Germline CDR1 and CDR2: SGHAT and FQNNGV. The CDR3 region has the DNA TGTGCCAGCAGCCAACTGGTAGGGCAGGCGGGTTTTACTGAAGCTTTCTTT. Encoded protein: CASSQLVGQAGFTEAFF.

This clone was found a few times. The gene calls are TRBV5-8 and TRBJ1-2, with TRBD1 matching over 8 bases. The CDR3 is made up of 16 amino acids. After removal of 0 bases from V and 6 bases from J, the junction contained 10 bases not matched to a gene. The germline gives CDR1 SGHTS, CDR2 YDEGEE. As DNA, the CDR3 is TGTGCCAGCAGCTTGGTTCCAGGGGGCGTTAAGAATGGCTACACCTTC. This codes for CASSLVPGGVKNGYTF.